This T cell receptor beta chain was found in a study of blood T cell repertoires in COVID-19. Study overall: Samples came from the United States, Italy and Spain, spanning acute and convalescent COVID-19. The cDNA or gDNA used as material had been derived from T cells, B-cell-depleted T cells, or PBMCs.

Original data processing: Reference gene primer amplification in the assay estimated nucleated cell counts. Repertoires were generated with immunoSEQ multiplex PCR, while TCRdb's copy carries only in-frame clones and drops some. Clone size and the V and J calls come from that table; the DNA yielded D and trimming. The sample lists over 600,000 clones, 80% to 90% occurring once. With 5 bases removed from V and 3 bases from J, the gap between germline ends came to 16 bases. The length of the CDR3 is 15 residues. The germline V gene has CDR1 SGHAT and CDR2 FQNNGV. The sequence was collected from a woman aged 18 to 35 with acute or convalescent COVID-19. The genes are TRBV11-2 and TRBJ1-1, with a tentative D call TRBD1 (6 bases). Specimen: peripheral blood. CDR3 nucleotide sequence: TGTGCCAGCAGCCACTACCGGGACAAGGACACTGAAGCTTTCTTT. It codes for CASSHYRDKDTEAFF.